The sequence of this TCR beta chain was determined in a study of shared clonotypes between healthy human individuals. Findings and limits, study-wide: In general, naive subsets displayed greater estimated richness than memory subsets did. Generation probabilities of non-shared clonotypes were lower (relative to those shared by all four donors). It was expected that sequencing depth would affect clonotype sharing among donors.

Germline CDR1 MDHEN, CDR2 SYDVKM. The V segment lost 6 bases and the J segment 2 bases; nucleotides outside the gene matches: 3. This CDR3 comprises 14 residues. As processed by the authors: For the immunoSEQ data, sequences were junction-only without quality scores, so filtering differed. Repertoires were generated with immunoSEQ multiplex PCR, while TCRdb's copy carries only in-frame clones and drops some. The V and J calls and clone size are taken from that table; D and trimming were inferred from the DNA. In the table there are approximately 2.4 million clones, around 95% of which are singletons. Concerning this clone: Its antigen is as yet unknown.

The sample taken for sequencing was naive CD4+ T cells sorted from blood. Subset noted: CD45RA+ positively selected. This clonotype originated in a man between 18 and 29 years old in good health. The V gene is TRBV28, the J gene TRBJ2-7; 11 nucleotides agree with TRBD1. For the CDR3, the DNA is TGTGCCAGCAGCCGGACAGGGGGCGCCTACGAGCAGTACTTC. As protein: CASSRTGGAYEQYF.